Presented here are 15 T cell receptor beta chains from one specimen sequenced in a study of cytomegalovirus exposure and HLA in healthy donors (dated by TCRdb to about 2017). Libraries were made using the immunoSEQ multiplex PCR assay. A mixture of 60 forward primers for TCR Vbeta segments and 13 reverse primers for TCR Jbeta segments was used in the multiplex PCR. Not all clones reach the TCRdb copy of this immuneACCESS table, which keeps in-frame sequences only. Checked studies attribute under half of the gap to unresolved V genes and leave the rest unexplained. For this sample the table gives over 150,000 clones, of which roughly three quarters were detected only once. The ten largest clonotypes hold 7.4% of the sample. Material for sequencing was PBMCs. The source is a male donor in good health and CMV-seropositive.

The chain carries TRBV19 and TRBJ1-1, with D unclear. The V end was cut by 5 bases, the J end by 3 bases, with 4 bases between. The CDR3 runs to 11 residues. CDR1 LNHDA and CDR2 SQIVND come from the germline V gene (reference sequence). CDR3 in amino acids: CASSLYTEAFF. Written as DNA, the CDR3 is TGTGCCAGTAGTCTCTACACTGAAGCTTTCTTT.

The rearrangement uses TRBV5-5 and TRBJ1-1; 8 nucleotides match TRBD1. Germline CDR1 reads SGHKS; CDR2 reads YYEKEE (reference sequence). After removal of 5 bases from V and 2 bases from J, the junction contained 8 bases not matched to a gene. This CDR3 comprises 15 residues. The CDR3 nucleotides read TGTGCCAGCAGACCCGGGACAGGTTTTAACACTGAAGCTTTCTTT. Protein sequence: CASRPGTGFNTEAFF.

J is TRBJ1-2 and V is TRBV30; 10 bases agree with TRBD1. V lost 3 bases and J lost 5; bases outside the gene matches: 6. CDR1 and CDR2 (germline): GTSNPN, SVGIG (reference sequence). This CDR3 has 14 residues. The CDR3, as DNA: TGTGCCTGGAGGACCGGGACAGGGGATTATGGCTACACCTTC. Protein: CAWRTGTGDYGYTF. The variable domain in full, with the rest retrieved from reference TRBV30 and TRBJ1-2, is SQTIHQWPATLVQPVGSPLSLECTVEGTSNPNLYWYRQAAGRGLQLLFYSVGIGQISSEVPQNLSASRPQDRQFILSSKKLLLSDSGFYLCAWRTGTGDYGYTFGSGTRLTVV.

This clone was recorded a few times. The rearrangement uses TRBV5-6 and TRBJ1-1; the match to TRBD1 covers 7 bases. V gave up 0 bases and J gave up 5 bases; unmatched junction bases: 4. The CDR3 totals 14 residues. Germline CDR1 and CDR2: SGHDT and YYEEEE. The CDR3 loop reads CASSLAGGGTEAFF. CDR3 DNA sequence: TGTGCCAGCAGCTTGGCAGGGGGAGGAACTGAAGCTTTCTTT.

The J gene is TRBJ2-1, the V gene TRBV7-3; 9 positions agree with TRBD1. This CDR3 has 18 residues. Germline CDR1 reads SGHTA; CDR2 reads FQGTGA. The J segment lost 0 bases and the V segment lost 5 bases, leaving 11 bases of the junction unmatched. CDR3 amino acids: CASSPRLRGQGSYNEQFF. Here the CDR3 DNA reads TGTGCCAGCAGCCCCCGACTGCGGGGACAGGGCTCCTACAATGAGCAGTTCTTC.

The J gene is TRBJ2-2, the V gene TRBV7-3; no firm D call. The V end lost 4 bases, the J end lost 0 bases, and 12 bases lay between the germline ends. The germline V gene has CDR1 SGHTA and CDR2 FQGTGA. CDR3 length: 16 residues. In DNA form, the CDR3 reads TGTGCCAGCAGCTCACAGTTGCCTGCGAACACCGGGGAGCTGTTTTTT. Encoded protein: CASSSQLPANTGELFF.

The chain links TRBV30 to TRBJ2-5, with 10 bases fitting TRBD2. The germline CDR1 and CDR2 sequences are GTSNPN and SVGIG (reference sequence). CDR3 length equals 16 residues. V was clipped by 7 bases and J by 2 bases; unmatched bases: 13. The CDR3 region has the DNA TGTGCCTACAAGGGGCTAGCGGGAGCAGCTCAAGAGACCCAGTACTTC. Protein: CAYKGLAGAAQETQYF.

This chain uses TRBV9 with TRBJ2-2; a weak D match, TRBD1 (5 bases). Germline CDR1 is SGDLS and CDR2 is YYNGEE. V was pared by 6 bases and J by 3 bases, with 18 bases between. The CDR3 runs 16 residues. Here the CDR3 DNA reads TGTGCCAGCACCGCCGGCTGGCAGGGTGACACCGGGGAGCTGTTTTTT. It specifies CASTAGWQGDTGELFF.

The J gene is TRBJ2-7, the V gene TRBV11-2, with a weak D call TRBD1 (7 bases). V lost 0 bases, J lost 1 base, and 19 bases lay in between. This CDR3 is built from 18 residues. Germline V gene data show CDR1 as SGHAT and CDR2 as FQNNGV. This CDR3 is CASSLEGWGDRVSYEQYF. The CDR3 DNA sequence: TGTGCCAGCAGCTTAGAAGGGTGGGGGGACAGAGTGTCCTACGAGCAGTACTTC.

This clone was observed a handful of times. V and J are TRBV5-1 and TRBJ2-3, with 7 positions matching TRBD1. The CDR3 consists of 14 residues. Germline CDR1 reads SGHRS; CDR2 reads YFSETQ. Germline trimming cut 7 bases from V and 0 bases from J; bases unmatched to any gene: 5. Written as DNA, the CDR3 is TGCGCCAGCCGGGACAGACTCAGCACAGATACGCAGTATTTT. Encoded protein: CASRDRLSTDTQYF.

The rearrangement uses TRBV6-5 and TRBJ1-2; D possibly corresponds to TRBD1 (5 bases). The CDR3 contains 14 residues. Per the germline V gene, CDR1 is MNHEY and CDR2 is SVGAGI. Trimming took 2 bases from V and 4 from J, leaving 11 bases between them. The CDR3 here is CASSYDSSSYGYTF. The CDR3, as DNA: TGTGCCAGCAGTTACGACAGTTCCTCCTATGGCTACACCTTC.

CDR3 DNA sequence: TGCGCCAGCAGCCAAGGAGGGGGGCTGCGGGGGGCCGGGGAGCTGTTTTTT. Protein sequence: CASSQGGGLRGAGELFF. The chain carries TRBV4-3 and TRBJ2-2, with TRBD2 identical over 8 bases. The J segment lost 6 bases and the V segment lost 1 base, leaving 10 bases of the junction unmatched. This CDR3 contains 17 residues. From germline, CDR1 is LGHNA and CDR2 YSLEER.

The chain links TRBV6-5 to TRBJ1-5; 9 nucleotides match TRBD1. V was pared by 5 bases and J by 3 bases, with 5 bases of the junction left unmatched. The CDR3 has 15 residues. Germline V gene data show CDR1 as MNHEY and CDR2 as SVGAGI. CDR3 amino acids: CASSVWTGDNQPQHF. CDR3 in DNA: TGTGCCAGCAGTGTCTGGACAGGGGACAATCAGCCCCAGCATTTT.

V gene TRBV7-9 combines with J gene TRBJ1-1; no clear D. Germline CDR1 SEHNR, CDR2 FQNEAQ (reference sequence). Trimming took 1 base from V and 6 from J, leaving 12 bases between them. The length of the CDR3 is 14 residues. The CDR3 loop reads CASSLESIPAEAFF. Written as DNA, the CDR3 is TGTGCCAGCAGCTTAGAAAGCATTCCGGCTGAAGCTTTCTTT.

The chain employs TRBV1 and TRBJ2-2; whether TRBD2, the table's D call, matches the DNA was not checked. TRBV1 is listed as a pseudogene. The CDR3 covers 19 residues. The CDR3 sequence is CTSSLPPPSTPSNTGELFF. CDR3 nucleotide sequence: TGCACCAGCAGCCTCCCACCCCCGAGTACCCCTTCGAACACCGGGGAGCTGTTTTTT.